This TCR beta chain is from a study of T cells in Graves' hyperthyroidism and ophthalmopathy. This clonotype has at least ten counts. Hyperthyroidism of Graves' type that showed no ophthalmopathy progression within 18 months was stable. The source material, RNA transcripts, was used to amplify TCR beta CDR3 regions. HTBI primers drove first-round RT-PCR of the TCR CDR3. TCRdb processed the multiplex PCR reads anew with MiXCR; each CDR3 protein has one entry. The sample lists a few hundred thousand distinct CDR3 sequences, roughly 15% seen once, with around 5.3% in the top ten. The ends were cut back, 2 bases at V and 9 bases at J, with 17 bases in the middle. CDR3 size: 15 residues. In germline, CDR1 is SNHLY, CDR2 FYNNEI.

The source is a woman aged 18 to 35 with Graves' hyperthyroidism. This chain links TRBV2 with TRBJ2-1; D unresolved. Input material: blood. CDR3 sequence reads: CASSETGVPGTEQFF. The DNA for the CDR3 is TGTGCCAGCAGTGAAACTGGGGTACCCGGCACTGAGCAGTTCTTC.